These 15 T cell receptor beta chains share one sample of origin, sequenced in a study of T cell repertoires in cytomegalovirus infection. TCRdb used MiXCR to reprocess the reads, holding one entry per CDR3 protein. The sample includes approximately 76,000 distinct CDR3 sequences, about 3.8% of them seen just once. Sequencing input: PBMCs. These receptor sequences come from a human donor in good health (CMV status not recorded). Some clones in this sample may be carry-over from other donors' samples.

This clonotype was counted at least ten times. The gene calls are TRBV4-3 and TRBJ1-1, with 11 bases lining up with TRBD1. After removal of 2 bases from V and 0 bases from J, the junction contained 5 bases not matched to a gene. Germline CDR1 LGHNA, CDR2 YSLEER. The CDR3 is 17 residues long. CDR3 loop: CASSQRWTGGVNTEAFF. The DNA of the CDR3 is TGCGCCAGCAGCCAAAGATGGACAGGGGGCGTGAACACTGAAGCTTTCTTT.

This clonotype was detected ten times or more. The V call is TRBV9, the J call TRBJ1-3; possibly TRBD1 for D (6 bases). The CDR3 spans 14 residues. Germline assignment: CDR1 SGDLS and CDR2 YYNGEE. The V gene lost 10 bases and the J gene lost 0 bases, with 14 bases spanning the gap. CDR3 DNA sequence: TGTGCCTCGGGGGGGCCTGCCTCTGGAAACACCATATATTTT. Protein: CASGGPASGNTIYF.

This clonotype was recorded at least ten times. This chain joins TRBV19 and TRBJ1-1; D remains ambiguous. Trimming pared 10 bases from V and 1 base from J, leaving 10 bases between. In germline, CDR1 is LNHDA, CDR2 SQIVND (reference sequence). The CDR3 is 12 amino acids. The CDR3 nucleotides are TGTGCCACTATGAGGTCGAACACTGAAGCTTTCTTT. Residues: CATMRSNTEAFF.

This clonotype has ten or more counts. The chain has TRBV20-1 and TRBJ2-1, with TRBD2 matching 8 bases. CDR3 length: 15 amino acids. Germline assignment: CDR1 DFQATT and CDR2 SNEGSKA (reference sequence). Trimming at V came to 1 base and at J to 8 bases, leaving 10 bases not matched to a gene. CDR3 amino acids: CSARAYPGGAYEQFF. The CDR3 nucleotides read TGCAGTGCTAGAGCCTACCCCGGGGGGGCCTATGAGCAGTTCTTC.

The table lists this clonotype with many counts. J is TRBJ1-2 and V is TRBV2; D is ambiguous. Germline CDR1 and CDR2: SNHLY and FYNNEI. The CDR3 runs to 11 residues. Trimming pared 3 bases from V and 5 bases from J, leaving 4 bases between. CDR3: CASSDLYGYTF. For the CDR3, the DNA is TGTGCCAGCAGTGATTTGTATGGCTACACCTTC.

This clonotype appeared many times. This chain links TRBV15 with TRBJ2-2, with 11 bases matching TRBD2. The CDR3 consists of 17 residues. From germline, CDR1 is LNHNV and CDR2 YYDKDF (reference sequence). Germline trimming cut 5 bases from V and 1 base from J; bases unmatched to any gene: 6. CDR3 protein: CATSPPGLAENTGELFF. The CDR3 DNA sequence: TGTGCCACCAGCCCCCCGGGACTAGCGGAGAACACCGGGGAGCTGTTTTTT.

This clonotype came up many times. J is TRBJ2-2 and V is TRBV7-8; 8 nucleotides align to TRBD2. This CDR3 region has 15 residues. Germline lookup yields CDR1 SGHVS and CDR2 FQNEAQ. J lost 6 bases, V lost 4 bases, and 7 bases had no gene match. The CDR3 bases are TGTGCCAGCAGCTCGGATAGCGGGGCCGCCGGGGAGCTGTTTTTT. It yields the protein CASSSDSGAAGELFF.

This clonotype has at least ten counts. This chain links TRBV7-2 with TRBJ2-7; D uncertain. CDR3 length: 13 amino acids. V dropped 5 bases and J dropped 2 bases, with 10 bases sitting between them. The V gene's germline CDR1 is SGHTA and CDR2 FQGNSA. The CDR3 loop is CASSPLGTYEQYF. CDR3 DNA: TGTGCCAGCAGCCCCCTGGGGACCTACGAGCAGTACTTC.

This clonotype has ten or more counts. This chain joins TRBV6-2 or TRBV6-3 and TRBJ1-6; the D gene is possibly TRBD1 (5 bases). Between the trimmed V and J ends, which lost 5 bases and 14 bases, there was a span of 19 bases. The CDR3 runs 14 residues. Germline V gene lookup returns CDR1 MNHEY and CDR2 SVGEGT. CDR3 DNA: TGTGCCAGCAGTATTCGACGGACACCCTCGGCCCTCCACTTT. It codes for CASSIRRTPSALHF.

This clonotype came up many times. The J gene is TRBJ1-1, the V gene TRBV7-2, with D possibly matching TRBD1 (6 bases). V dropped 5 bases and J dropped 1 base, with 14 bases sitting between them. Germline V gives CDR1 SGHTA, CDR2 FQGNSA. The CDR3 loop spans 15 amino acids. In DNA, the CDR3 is TGTGCCAGCAGCGTGGTAGGGGGTCAGAACACTGAAGCTTTCTTT. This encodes CASSVVGGQNTEAFF.

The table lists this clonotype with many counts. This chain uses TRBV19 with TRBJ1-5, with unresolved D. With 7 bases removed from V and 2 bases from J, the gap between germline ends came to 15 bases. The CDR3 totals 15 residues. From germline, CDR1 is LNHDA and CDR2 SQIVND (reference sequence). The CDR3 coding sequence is TGTGCCAGTAACATAGGGATCGCGGGCAATCAGCCCCAGCATTTT. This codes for CASNIGIAGNQPQHF.

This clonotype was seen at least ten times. CDR3 sequence reads: CASSLVTRLSTYEQYF. Here the CDR3 DNA reads TGTGCCAGCAGCTTAGTAACACGATTATCCACCTACGAGCAGTACTTC. The gene calls are TRBV7-2 and TRBJ2-7; D remains ambiguous. Germline CDR1 SGHTA, CDR2 FQGNSA. The CDR3 length is 16 residues. Between the trimmed V and J ends, which lost 1 base and 2 bases, there was a span of 15 bases.

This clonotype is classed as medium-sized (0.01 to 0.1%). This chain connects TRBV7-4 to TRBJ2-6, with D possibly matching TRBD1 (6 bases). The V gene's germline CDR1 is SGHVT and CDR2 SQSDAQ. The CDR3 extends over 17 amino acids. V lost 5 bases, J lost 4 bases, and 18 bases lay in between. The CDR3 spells CASSLPQGPPGANVLTF. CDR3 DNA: TGTGCCAGCAGCCTCCCACAGGGTCCACCAGGGGCCAACGTCCTGACTTTC.

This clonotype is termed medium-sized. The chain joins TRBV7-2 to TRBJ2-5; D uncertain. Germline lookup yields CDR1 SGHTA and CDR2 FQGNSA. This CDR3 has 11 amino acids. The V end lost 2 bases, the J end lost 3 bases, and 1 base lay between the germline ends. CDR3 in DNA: TGTGCCAGCAGCTTAAAAGAGACCCAGTACTTC. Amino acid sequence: CASSLKETQYF.

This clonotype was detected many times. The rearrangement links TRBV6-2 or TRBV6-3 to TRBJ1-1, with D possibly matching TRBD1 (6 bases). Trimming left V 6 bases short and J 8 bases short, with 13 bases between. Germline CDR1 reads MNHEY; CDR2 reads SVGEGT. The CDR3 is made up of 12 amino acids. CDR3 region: CASSRGPIEAFF. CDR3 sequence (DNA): TGTGCCAGCAGCAGGGGACCTATAGAAGCTTTCTTT.